These T cell receptor beta chains were read from a single sample in a study of blood T cell repertoires in COVID-19. Generated by immunoSEQ multiplex PCR, the TCRdb table keeps only in-frame clones and is missing some. In the table there are tens of thousands of clones, about four fifths of which are singletons. The specimen was peripheral blood. Receptor source: a man between 65 and 80 years old with COVID-19, enrolled during active disease. CDR3s include the opening cysteine and the closing phenylalanine or tryptophan. A D gene is named only where the DNA matches it firmly. The listing skips clone size in some rows; elsewhere it reads once, few, many or a size class.

J gene	clone size	D gene	V gene	CDR3 DNA	CDR3 protein
TRBJ2-7	-	TRBD2	TRBV9	TGTGCCAGCAGCGTAGGAATTAGCGGGACTCCCTACGAGCAGTACTTC	CASSVGISGTPYEQYF
TRBJ1-6	-	TRBD1	TRBV7-6	TGTGCCAGCAGACAGGGGGCGGCGAATTCACCCCTCCACTTT	CASRQGAANSPLHF
TRBJ2-3	few	-	TRBV5-5	TGTGCCAGCAGCTGGAGTACAGATACGCAGTATTTT	CASSWSTDTQYF
TRBJ2-5	-	TRBD1	TRBV5-1	TGCGCCAGCAGCTTGGCCGGGGGACAGGGGGCCACGGCCCAGTACTTC	CASSLAGGQGATAQYF
TRBJ1-4	once	TRBD1	TRBV9	TGTGCCAGCAGCGTAACGGGGACAGGGTTGGGTGAAAAACTGTTTTTT	CASSVTGTGLGEKLFF
TRBJ1-5	few	-	TRBV6-6	TGTGCCAGCACAGGGGCCCCTCGGGATGGTCCCCAGCATTTT	CASTGAPRDGPQHF
TRBJ2-3	-	TRBD2	TRBV29-1	TGCAGCGTTCCCGGGACTAGCGGGAGCACAGATACGCAGTATTTT	CSVPGTSGSTDTQYF
TRBJ1-2	-	TRBD1	TRBV28	TGTGCCAGCAGCTCAGGGGGAGACTATGGCTACACCTTC	CASSSGGDYGYTF
TRBJ2-5	-	-	TRBV9	TGTGCCAGCAGCCCGCAGGCGGGGGCGGAGACCCAGTACTTC	CASSPQAGAETQYF
TRBJ2-3	-	-	TRBV4-3	TGCGCCAGCAGCCAACAGGGCTCCGGCACAGATACGCAGTATTTT	CASSQQGSGTDTQYF
TRBJ1-1	-	-	TRBV2	TGTGCCAGCAGAGACCAGGTGAACACTGAAGCTTTCTTT	CASRDQVNTEAFF
TRBJ1-4	-	-	TRBV2	TGTGCCAGCAATCGGGGGGACCTCGAAAAACTGTTTTTT	CASNRGDLEKLFF
TRBJ2-5	-	-	TRBV24-1	TGTGCCACCAGCACCCTTGGGCTGGCAGAGACCCAGTACTTC	CATSTLGLAETQYF
TRBJ2-5	-	TRBD2	TRBV7-9	TGTGCCAGCAGCACCCGCCGCCGTGCGGGAGTGCTGGAGACCCAGTACTTC	CASSTRRRAGVLETQYF
TRBJ2-5	-	TRBD2	TRBV4-3	TGCGCCAGCAGCCAGGGTACTAGCGGGGGGGCTTGGTGGGGAGAGACCCAGTACTTC	CASSQGTSGGAWWGETQYF
TRBJ2-1	-	TRBD2	TRBV11-1	TGTGCCAGCAGCTTAGCTCCAAAGCGGGGGGGCCTCCATGAGCAGTTCTTC	CASSLAPKRGGLHEQFF
TRBJ1-1	-	-	TRBV29-1	TGCAGCGTCGCCGCCATTCGGTTAGAGTACACTGAAGCTTTCTTT	CSVAAIRLEYTEAFF
TRBJ1-6	once	TRBD1	TRBV10-3	TGTGCCATCAGTCGAACAGGGGGTTCGAATAATTCACCCCTCCACTTT	CAISRTGGSNNSPLHF
TRBJ2-1	-	-	TRBV7-2	TGTGCCAGCAGTCCGGGTCAGCGTTATGAGCAGTTCTTC	CASSPGQRYEQFF
TRBJ2-5	many	-	TRBV27	TGTGCCAGCAGGCGTCTCTCCTCCGGGGAGACCCAGTACTTC	CASRRLSSGETQYF